The rows below give T cell receptor beta chains drawn from one sample of a study of blood T cell repertoires in COVID-19. Clones were read by immunoSEQ multiplex PCR, and TCRdb kept only the in-frame ones, dropping some. The sample has about 150,000 clones, 75% to 90% seen once. Sample: PBMCs or T cells enriched from blood (not recorded which). The receptors shown here come from a woman between 40 and 55 years old who had been exposed to COVID-19. The CDR3 runs from the conserved cysteine through the conserved F or W. The D gene is left open where the match is weak. Clone size is not always given. Where it is, it says once, few, many or a class for expanded clones.

size: once
J: TRBJ1-1
length: 14
V: TRBV5-1
D: .
CDR3: CASSLDDRIDEAFF
DNA: TGCGCCAGCAGCTTGGATGACAGGATTGATGAAGCTTTCTTT

size: .
J: TRBJ2-1
length: 14
V: TRBV9
D: TRBD1
CDR3: CASSDGTGRYEQFF
DNA: TGTGCCAGCAGCGACGGGACAGGACGGTATGAGCAGTTCTTC

size: once
J: TRBJ1-2
length: 14
V: TRBV28
D: .
CDR3: CASSSPWVPASYTF
DNA: TGTGCCAGCAGTTCCCCGTGGGTCCCAGCGAGCTACACCTTC

size: .
J: TRBJ2-2
length: 15
V: TRBV7-3
D: .
CDR3: CASSPAGATTGELFF
DNA: TGTGCCAGCAGCCCCGCGGGGGCCACTACCGGGGAGCTGTTTTTT

size: .
J: TRBJ1-6
length: 15
V: TRBV5-1
D: .
CDR3: CASRRDTSGNSPLHF
DNA: TGCGCCAGCAGACGGGACACCTCGGGAAATTCACCCCTCCACTTT

size: .
J: TRBJ1-6
length: 11
V: TRBV3-1/TRBV3-2
D: .
CDR3: CASSQGSPLHF
DNA: TGTGCCAGCAGCCAGGGCTCACCCCTCCACTTT

size: .
J: TRBJ1-1
length: 14
V: TRBV18
D: TRBD1
CDR3: CASSPGQQNTEAFF
DNA: TGTGCCAGCTCACCGGGACAGCAGAACACTGAAGCTTTCTTT

size: .
J: TRBJ2-1
length: 13
V: TRBV11-3
D: TRBD1
CDR3: CASSSGGKDEQFF
DNA: TGTGCCAGCAGCTCAGGGGGCAAGGATGAGCAGTTCTTC

size: .
J: TRBJ2-7
length: 12
V: TRBV28
D: TRBD2
CDR3: CASKRGAYEQYF
DNA: TGTGCCAGCAAGCGGGGCGCCTACGAGCAGTACTTC

size: .
J: TRBJ1-2
length: 14
V: TRBV10-3
D: TRBD1
CDR3: CAISESGQGEGYTF
DNA: TGTGCCATCAGTGAGTCTGGACAGGGCGAAGGCTACACCTTC

size: .
J: TRBJ2-7
length: 16
V: TRBV5-6
D: TRBD2
CDR3: CASSLLGGLQGYEQYF
DNA: TGTGCCAGCAGCTTGCTGGGGGGACTACAAGGCTACGAGCAGTACTTC

size: .
J: TRBJ2-3
length: 16
V: TRBV5-1
D: TRBD1
CDR3: CASSLEGQGAVDTQYF
DNA: TGCGCCAGCAGCTTGGAAGGACAGGGGGCAGTTGATACGCAGTATTTT

size: .
J: TRBJ1-5
length: 14
V: TRBV27
D: .
CDR3: CASSSAGDNQPQHF
DNA: TGTGCCAGCAGTTCAGCAGGGGATAATCAGCCCCAGCATTTT

size: .
J: TRBJ1-1
length: 13
V: TRBV29-1
D: .
CDR3: CSVKSGLGTEAFF
DNA: TGCAGCGTTAAGTCAGGGTTGGGTACTGAAGCTTTCTTT

size: .
J: TRBJ2-7
length: 12
V: TRBV10-3
D: TRBD1
CDR3: CAISTGGWEQYF
DNA: TGTGCCATCAGCACAGGGGGCTGGGAGCAGTACTTC

size: .
J: TRBJ2-7
length: 15
V: TRBV6-5
D: TRBD2
CDR3: CASRTFSGDPYEQYF
DNA: TGTGCCAGCAGGACATTCAGCGGGGATCCCTACGAGCAGTACTTC

size: .
J: TRBJ1-6
length: 13
V: TRBV3-1/TRBV3-2
D: TRBD1
CDR3: CASSRDRESPLHF
DNA: TGTGCCAGCAGCCGGGACAGAGAATCACCCCTCCACTTT

size: few
J: TRBJ2-7
length: 13
V: TRBV28
D: .
CDR3: CASSFFDSYEQYF
DNA: TGTGCCAGCAGTTTTTTCGACAGCTACGAGCAGTACTTC

size: .
J: TRBJ2-7
length: 14
V: TRBV3-1/TRBV3-2
D: .
CDR3: CASSQGISNYEQYF
DNA: TGTGCCAGCAGCCAAGGTATTAGCAACTACGAGCAGTACTTC

size: large
J: TRBJ2-2
length: 15
V: TRBV4-1
D: TRBD1
CDR3: CASSQDPGGPGELFF
DNA: TGCGCCAGCAGCCAAGACCCAGGGGGACCCGGGGAGCTGTTTTTT

size: .
J: TRBJ1-1
length: 16
V: TRBV7-8
D: .
CDR3: CASSLPTGTLNTEAFF
DNA: TGTGCCAGCAGCTTACCTACCGGGACACTGAACACTGAAGCTTTCTTT

size: .
J: TRBJ2-1
length: 13
V: TRBV5-1
D: .
CDR3: CASSHSQGNEQFF
DNA: TGCGCCAGCAGCCATTCACAGGGCAATGAGCAGTTCTTC

size: once
J: TRBJ1-4
length: 13
V: TRBV3-1/TRBV3-2
D: .
CDR3: CASSREGHEKLFF
DNA: TGTGCCAGCAGTCGGGAAGGCCATGAAAAACTGTTTTTT

size: .
J: TRBJ2-7
length: 15
V: TRBV20-1
D: TRBD2
CDR3: CSASPLAGSSYEQYF
DNA: TGCAGTGCTAGTCCCCTAGCGGGAAGCTCCTACGAGCAGTACTTC

size: .
J: TRBJ1-4
length: 14
V: TRBV7-2
D: .
CDR3: CASSLKGGSEKLFF
DNA: TGTGCCAGCAGCTTAAAGGGAGGGAGTGAAAAACTGTTTTTT

size: .
J: TRBJ1-5
length: 15
V: TRBV19
D: TRBD1
CDR3: CASSLGTGGGQPQHF
DNA: TGTGCCAGTAGTCTAGGGACAGGGGGCGGTCAGCCCCAGCATTTT

size: .
J: TRBJ1-2
length: 14
V: TRBV28
D: .
CDR3: CASSLQGPNYGYTF
DNA: TGTGCCAGCAGTTTACAGGGTCCTAACTATGGCTACACCTTC

size: .
J: TRBJ1-5
length: 15
V: TRBV28
D: .
CDR3: CASSWDSGSNQPQHF
DNA: TGTGCCAGCAGTTGGGACTCCGGGAGCAATCAGCCCCAGCATTTT

size: .
J: TRBJ1-6
length: 14
V: TRBV6-5
D: .
CDR3: CASSSRVSNSPLHF
DNA: TGTGCCAGCAGTTCCAGGGTGTCTAATTCACCCCTCCACTTT

size: .
J: TRBJ2-3
length: 16
V: TRBV4-1
D: TRBD2
CDR3: CASSQDGQRGSDTQYF
DNA: TGCGCCAGCAGCCAAGATGGCCAGCGGGGGAGCGATACGCAGTATTTT

size: .
J: TRBJ1-4
length: 14
V: TRBV4-1
D: .
CDR3: CASSQDSGREKLFF
DNA: TGCGCCAGCAGCCAAGATTCCGGGAGGGAAAAACTGTTTTTT

size: few
J: TRBJ1-1
length: 15
V: TRBV29-1
D: .
CDR3: CSVERFQGTNTEAFF
DNA: TGCAGCGTTGAACGTTTTCAGGGGACGAACACTGAAGCTTTCTTT

size: .
J: TRBJ2-5
length: 16
V: TRBV5-4
D: TRBD2
CDR3: CASSLWLAGSRETQYF
DNA: TGTGCCAGCAGCTTGTGGCTAGCGGGATCAAGGGAGACCCAGTACTTC

size: .
J: TRBJ1-1
length: 16
V: TRBV6-1
D: .
CDR3: CASSEPGLQGGTEAFF
DNA: TGTGCCAGCAGTGAACCAGGACTCCAAGGGGGCACTGAAGCTTTCTTT

size: .
J: TRBJ2-2
length: 13
V: TRBV2
D: TRBD1
CDR3: CASTGQGAGELFF
DNA: TGTGCCAGCACCGGACAGGGGGCCGGGGAGCTGTTTTTT

size: .
J: TRBJ2-2
length: 16
V: TRBV4-1
D: TRBD2
CDR3: CASSQTSGGGTGELFF
DNA: TGCGCCAGCAGCCAGACTAGCGGGGGAGGAACCGGGGAGCTGTTTTTT